This record covers a single T cell receptor beta chain. What it binds is unknown. The repertoire was sequenced with immunoSEQ multiplex PCR; TCRdb's copy has only in-frame clones and lacks some. This sample has 75,000 to 95,000 clones, with 90% to 95% found just once. In germline, CDR1 is KGHSH, CDR2 LQKENI. Trimming removed 1 base from V and 0 bases from J, with 16 bases in between. The CDR3 contains 18 residues. The sample is drawn from a study of T cell responses to AZD1222 COVID-19 vaccine. Regarding the study as a whole: Nearly half of the spike-specific TCRs reportedly recognize variant regions that carry no mutations. With dominance at 160-218 and 743-854, vaccine-associated CD4 TCRs spanned spike. Increased Spike-specific TCR breadth and depth were observed after two AZD1222 doses.

This specimen consisted of peripheral blood, obtained on day 0 of MenACWY control vaccination. The receptor was isolated from an adult in good health. The V call is TRBV18, the J call TRBJ1-3; unclear D gene. The CDR3 DNA reads as TGTGCCAGCTCACCACGGAGCCGACCGGGGTACTCTGGAAACACCATATATTTT. Its protein product is CASSPRSRPGYSGNTIYF.